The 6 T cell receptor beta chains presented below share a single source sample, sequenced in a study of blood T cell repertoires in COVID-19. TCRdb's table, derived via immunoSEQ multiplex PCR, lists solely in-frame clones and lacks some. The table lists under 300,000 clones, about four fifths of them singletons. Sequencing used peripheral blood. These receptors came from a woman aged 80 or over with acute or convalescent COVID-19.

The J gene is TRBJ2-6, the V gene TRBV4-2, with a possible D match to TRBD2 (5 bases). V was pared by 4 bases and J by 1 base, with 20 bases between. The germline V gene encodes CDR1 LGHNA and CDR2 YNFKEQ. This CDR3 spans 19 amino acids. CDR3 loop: CASSRIGGGTPSGANVLTF. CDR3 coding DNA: TGTGCCAGCAGCCGCATCGGAGGCGGCACGCCTTCTGGGGCCAACGTCCTGACTTTC.

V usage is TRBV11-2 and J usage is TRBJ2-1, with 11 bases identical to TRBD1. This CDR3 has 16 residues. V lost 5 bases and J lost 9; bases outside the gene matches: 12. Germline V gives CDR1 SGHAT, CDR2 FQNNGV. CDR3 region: CASSQRRDRGRGEQFF. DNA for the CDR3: TGTGCCAGCAGCCAGCGCCGGGACAGGGGGAGAGGTGAGCAGTTCTTC.

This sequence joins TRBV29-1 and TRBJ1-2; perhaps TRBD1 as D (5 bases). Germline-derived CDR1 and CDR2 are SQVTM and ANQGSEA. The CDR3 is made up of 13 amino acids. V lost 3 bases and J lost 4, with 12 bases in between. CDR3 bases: TGCAGCGTTGACCCGGGGGGTATCTATGGCTACACCTTC. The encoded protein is CSVDPGGIYGYTF. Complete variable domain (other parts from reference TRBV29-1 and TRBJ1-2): SAVISQKPSRDICQRGTSLTIQCQVDSQVTMMFWYRQQPGQSLTLIATANQGSEATYESGFVIDKFPISRPNLTFSTLTVSNMSPEDSSIYLCSVDPGGIYGYTFGSGTRLTVV.

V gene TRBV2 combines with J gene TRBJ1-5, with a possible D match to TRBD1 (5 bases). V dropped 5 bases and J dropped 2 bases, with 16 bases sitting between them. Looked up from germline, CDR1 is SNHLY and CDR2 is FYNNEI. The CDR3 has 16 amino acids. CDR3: CASSRGSLRGNQPQHF. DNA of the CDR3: TGTGCCAGCAGTCGGGGGAGCCTTAGGGGCAATCAGCCCCAGCATTTT.

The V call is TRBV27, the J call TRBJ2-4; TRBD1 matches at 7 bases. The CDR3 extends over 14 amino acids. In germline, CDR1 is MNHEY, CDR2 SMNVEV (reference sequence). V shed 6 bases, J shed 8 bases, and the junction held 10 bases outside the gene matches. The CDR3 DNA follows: TGTGCCAGCAGGTCCGACAGGGCCGGGGACATTCAGTACTTC. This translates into CASRSDRAGDIQYF.

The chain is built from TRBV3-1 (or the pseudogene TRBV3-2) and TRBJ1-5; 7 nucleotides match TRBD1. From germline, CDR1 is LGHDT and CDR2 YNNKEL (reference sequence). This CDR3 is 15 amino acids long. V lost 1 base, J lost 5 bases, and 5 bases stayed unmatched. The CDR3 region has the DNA TGTGCCAGCAGCCAAGCCGGGCAGGGGGATCAGCCCCAGCATTTT. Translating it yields CASSQAGQGDQPQHF.